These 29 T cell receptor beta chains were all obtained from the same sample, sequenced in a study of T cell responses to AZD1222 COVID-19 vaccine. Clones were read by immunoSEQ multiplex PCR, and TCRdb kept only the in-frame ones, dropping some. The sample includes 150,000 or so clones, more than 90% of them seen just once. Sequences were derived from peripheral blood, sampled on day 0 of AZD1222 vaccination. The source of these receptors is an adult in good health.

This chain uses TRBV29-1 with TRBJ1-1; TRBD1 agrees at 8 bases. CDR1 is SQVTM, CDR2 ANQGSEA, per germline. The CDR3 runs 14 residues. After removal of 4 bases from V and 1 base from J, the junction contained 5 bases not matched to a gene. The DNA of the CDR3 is TGCAGCGTTGGAACAGGGGGACCGAACACTGAAGCTTTCTTT. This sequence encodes CSVGTGGPNTEAFF.

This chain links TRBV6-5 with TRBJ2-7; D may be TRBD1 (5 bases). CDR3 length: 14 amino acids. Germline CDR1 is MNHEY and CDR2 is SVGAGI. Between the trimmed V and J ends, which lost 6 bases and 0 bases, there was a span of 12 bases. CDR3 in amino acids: CASRPLGVSYEQYF. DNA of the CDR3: TGTGCCAGCAGGCCCTTAGGGGTCTCCTACGAGCAGTACTTC.

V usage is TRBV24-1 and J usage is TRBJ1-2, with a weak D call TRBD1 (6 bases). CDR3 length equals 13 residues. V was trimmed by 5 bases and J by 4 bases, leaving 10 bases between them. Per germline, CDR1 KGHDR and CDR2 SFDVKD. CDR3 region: CATSGGGGYGYTF. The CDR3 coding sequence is TGTGCCACCAGTGGAGGGGGTGGCTATGGCTACACCTTC.

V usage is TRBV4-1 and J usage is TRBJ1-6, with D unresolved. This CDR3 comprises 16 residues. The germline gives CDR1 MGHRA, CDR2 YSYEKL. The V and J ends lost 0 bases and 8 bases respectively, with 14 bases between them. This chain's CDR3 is CASSQEDSTRHSPLHF. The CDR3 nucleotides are TGCGCCAGCAGCCAAGAAGATAGTACCCGTCATTCACCCCTCCACTTT.

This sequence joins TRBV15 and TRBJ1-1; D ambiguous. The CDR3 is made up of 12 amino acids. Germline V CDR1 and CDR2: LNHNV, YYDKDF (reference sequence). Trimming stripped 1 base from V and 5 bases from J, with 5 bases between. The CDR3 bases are TGTGCCACCAGCAGAGTTCCTACTGAAGCTTTCTTT. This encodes CATSRVPTEAFF.

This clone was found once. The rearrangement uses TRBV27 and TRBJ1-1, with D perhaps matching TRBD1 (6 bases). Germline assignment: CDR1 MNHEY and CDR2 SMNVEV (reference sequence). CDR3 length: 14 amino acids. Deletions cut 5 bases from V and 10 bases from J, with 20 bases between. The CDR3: CASSPRDTASGAFF. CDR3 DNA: TGTGCCAGCAGTCCGCGGGACACAGCTTCGGGAGCTTTCTTT.

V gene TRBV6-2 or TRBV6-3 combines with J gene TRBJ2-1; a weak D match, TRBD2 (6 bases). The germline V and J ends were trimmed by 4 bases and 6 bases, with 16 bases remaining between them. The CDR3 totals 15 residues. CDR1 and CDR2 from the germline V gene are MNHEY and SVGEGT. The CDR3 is CASSSSVWGLNEQFF. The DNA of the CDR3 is TGTGCCAGCAGTTCTAGCGTTTGGGGCCTCAATGAGCAGTTCTTC.

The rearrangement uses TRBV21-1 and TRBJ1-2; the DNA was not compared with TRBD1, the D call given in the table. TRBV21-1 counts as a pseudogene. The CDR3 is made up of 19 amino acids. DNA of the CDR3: TGTGCCAGCAGCCCCCGCGGTGGGGACAGGGGGTCAGAAAACTATGGCTACACCTTC. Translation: CASSPRGGDRGSENYGYTF.

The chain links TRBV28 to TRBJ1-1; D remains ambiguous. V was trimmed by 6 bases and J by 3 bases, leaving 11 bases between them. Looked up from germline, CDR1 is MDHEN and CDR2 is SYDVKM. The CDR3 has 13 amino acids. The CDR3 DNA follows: TGTGCCAGCAGCCTAAATACTTACACTGAAGCTTTCTTT. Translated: CASSLNTYTEAFF. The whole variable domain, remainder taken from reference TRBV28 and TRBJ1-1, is DVKVTQSSRYLVKRTGEKVFLECVQDMDHENMFWYRQDPGLGLRLIYFSYDVKMKEKGDIPEGYSVSREKKERFSLILESASTNQTSMYLCASSLNTYTEAFFGQGTRLTVV.

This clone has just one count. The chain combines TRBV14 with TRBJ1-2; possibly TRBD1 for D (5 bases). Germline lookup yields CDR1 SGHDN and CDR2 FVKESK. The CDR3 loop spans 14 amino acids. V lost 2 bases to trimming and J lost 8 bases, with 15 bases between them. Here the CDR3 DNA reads TGTGCCAGCAGCCAAAGCAGGGTCGGCTACGGCTACACCTTC. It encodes CASSQSRVGYGYTF. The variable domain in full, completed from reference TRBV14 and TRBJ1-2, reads EAGVTQFPSHSVIEKGQTVTLRCDPISGHDNLYWYRRVMGKEIKFLLHFVKESKQDESGMPNNRFLAERTGGTYSTLKVQPAELEDSGVYFCASSQSRVGYGYTFGSGTRLTVV.

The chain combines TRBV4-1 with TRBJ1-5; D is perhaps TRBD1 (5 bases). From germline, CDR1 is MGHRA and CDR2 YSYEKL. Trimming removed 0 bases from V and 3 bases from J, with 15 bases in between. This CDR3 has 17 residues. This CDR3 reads CASSQDDSSDPNQPQHF. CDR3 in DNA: TGCGCCAGCAGCCAAGATGACAGCTCGGATCCCAATCAGCCCCAGCATTTT.

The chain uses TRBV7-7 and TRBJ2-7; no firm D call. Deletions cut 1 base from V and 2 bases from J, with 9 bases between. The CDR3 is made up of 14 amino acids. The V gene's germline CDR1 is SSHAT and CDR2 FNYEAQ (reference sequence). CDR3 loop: CASSLGGPTYEQYF. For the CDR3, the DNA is TGTGCCAGCAGCTTAGGCGGACCCACCTACGAGCAGTACTTC.

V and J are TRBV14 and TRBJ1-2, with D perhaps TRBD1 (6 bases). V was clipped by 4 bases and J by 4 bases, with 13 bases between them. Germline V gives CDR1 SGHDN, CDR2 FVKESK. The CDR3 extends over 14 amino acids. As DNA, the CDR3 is TGTGCCAGCAGCCCCACAGGGACCTTCTATGGCTACACCTTC. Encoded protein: CASSPTGTFYGYTF.

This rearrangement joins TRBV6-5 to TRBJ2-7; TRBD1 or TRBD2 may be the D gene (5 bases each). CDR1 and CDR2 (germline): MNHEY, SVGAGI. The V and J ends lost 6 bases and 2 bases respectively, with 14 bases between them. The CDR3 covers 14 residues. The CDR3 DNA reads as TGTGCCAGCAGCGCAACGGGACCCACCTACGAGCAGTACTTC. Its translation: CASSATGPTYEQYF.

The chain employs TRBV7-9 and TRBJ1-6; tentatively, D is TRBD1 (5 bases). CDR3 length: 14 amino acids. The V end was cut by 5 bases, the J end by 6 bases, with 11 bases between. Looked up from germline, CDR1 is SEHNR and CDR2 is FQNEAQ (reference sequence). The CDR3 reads CASSPGTTNSPLHF. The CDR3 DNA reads TGTGCCAGCAGCCCCGGGACTACTAATTCACCCCTCCACTTT.

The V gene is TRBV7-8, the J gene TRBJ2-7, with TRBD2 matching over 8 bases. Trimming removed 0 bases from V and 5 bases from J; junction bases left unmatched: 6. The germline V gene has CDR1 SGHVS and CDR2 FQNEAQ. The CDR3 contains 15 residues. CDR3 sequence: CASSLAPGGPDEQYF. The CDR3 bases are TGTGCCAGCAGCTTAGCACCGGGAGGGCCAGACGAGCAGTACTTC.

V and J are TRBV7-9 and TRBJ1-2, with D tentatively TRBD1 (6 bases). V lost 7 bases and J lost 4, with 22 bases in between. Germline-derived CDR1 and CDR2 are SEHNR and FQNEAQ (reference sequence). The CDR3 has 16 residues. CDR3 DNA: TGTGCCAGCACCAACCAATCGGGGGGCCGTGGCTATGGCTACACCTTC. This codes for CASTNQSGGRGYGYTF. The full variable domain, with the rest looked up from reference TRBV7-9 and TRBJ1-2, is DTGVSQNPRHKITKRGQNVTFRCDPISEHNRLYWYRQTLGQGPEFLTYFQNEAQLEKSRLLSDRFSAERPKGSFSTLEIQRTEQGDSAMYLCASTNQSGGRGYGYTFGSGTRLTVV.

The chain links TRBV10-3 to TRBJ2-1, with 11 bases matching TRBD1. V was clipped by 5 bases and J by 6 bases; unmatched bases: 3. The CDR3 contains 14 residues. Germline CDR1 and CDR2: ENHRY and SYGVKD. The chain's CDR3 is CAISRDRGTNEQFF. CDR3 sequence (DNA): TGTGCCATCAGTCGGGACAGGGGGACCAATGAGCAGTTCTTC.

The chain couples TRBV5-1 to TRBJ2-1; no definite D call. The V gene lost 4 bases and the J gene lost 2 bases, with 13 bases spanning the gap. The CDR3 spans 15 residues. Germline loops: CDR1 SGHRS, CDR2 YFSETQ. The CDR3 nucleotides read TGCGCCAGCAGCCCCGAAAGTAATCCCTACAATGAGCAGTTCTTC. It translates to CASSPESNPYNEQFF.

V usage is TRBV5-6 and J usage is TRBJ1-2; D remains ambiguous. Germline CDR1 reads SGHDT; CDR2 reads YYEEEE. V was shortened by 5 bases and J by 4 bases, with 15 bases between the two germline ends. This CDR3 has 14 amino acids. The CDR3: CASRSQANSYGYTF. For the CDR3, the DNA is TGTGCCAGCAGGAGCCAGGCTAATTCCTATGGCTACACCTTC.

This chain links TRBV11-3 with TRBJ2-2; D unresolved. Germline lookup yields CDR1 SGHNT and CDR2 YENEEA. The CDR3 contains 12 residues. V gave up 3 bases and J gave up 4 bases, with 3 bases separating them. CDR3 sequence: CASSFRTGELFF. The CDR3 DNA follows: TGTGCCAGCAGCTTCCGCACCGGGGAGCTGTTTTTT.

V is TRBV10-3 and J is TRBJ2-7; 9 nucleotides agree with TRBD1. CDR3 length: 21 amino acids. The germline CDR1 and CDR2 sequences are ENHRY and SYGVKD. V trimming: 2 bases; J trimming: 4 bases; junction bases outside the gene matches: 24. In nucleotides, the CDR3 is TGTGCCATCAGTGAGGGGTTTATGGGGACAGGGCAGGCCCAACGGGAGTACGAGCAGTACTTC. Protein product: CAISEGFMGTGQAQREYEQYF.

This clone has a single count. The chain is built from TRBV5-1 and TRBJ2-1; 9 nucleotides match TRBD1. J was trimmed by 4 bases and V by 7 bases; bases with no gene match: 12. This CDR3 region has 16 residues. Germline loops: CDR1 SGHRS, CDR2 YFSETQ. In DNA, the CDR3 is TGCGCCAGCTGCGAATGGACAGGGGCGGGATACAATGAGCAGTTCTTC. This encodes CASCEWTGAGYNEQFF.

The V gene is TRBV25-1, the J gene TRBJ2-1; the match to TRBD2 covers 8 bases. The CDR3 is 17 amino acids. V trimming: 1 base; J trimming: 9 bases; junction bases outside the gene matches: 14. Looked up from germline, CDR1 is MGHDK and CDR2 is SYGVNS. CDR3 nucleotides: TGTGCCAGCAGTGAATCGGGAGGGAGTGGGGCAGTAGTTGAGCAGTTCTTC. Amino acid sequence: CASSESGGSGAVVEQFF. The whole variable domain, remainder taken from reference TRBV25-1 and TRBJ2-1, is EADIYQTPRYLVIGTGKKITLECSQTMGHDKMYWYQQDPGMELHLIHYSYGVNSTEKGDLSSESTVSRIRTEHFPLTLESARPSHTSQYLCASSESGGSGAVVEQFFGPGTRLTVL.

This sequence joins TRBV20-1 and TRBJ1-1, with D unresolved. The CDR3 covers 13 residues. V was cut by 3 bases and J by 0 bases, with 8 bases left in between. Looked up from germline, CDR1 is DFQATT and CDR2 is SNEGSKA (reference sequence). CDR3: CSASGGLNTEAFF. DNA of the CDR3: TGCAGTGCTAGTGGTGGCCTGAACACTGAAGCTTTCTTT.

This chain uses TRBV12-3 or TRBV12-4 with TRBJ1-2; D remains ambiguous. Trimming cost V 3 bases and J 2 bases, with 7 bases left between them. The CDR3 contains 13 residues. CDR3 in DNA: TGTGCCAGCAGTTTGGGAGGAAACTATGGCTACACCTTC. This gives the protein CASSLGGNYGYTF.

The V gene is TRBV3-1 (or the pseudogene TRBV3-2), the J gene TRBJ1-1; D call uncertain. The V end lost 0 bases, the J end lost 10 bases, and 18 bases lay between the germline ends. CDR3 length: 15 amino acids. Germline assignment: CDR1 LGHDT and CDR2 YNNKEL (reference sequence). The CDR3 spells CASSQDQTPGRRAFF. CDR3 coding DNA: TGTGCCAGCAGCCAAGATCAGACTCCGGGTAGACGAGCTTTCTTT.

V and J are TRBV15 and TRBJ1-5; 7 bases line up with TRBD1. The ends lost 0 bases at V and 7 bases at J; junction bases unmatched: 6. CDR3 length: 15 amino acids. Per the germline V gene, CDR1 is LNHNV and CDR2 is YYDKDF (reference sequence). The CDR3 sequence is CATSREGTAGQPQHF. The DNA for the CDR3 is TGTGCCACCAGCAGAGAAGGGACAGCCGGACAGCCCCAGCATTTT.

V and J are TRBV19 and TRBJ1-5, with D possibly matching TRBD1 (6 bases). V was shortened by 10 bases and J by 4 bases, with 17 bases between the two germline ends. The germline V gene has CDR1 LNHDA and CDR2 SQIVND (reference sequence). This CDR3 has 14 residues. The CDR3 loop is CATKGGVRNQPQHF. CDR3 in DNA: TGTGCCACCAAAGGGGGTGTGCGGAATCAGCCCCAGCATTTT.